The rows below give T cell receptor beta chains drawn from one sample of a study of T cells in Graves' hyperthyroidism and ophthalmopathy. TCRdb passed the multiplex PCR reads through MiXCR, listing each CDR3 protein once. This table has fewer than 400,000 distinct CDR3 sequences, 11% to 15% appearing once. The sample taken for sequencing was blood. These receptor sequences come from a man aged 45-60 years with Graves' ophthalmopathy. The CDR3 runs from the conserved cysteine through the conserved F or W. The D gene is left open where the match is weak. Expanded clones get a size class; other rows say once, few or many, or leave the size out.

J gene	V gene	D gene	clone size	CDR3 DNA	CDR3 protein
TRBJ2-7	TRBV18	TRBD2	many	TGTGCCAGCTCACTGCTAGCGGGAGAGCCTTCCTACGAGCAGTACTTC	CASSLLAGEPSYEQYF
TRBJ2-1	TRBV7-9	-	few	TGTGCCAGCAGCTTTGACCGCGGACGCTACAATGAGCAGTTCTTC	CASSFDRGRYNEQFF
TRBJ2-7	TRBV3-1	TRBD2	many	TGTGCCAGCAGCCAGACTAGCGGATTAGTGGAGCAGTACTTC	CASSQTSGLVEQYF
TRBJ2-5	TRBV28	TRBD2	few	TGTGCCAGCAGTTACCTAGCGGGAGATGGGGTGACCCAGTACTTC	CASSYLAGDGVTQYF
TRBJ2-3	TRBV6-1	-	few	TGTGCCAGCCTCACCACGGCTAACGATCATGATACGCAGTATTTT	CASLTTANDHDTQYF
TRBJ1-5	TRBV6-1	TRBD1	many	TGTGCCAGCAGACCTGACAGGGCCAGCAATCAGCCCCAGCATTTT	CASRPDRASNQPQHF
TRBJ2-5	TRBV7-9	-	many	TGTGCCAGCAGCTTAAATAGCGCAGGGAAAGAGACCCAGTACTTC	CASSLNSAGKETQYF
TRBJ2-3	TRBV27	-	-	TGTGCCAGCAAAATCACTAGCACAGATACGCAGTATTTT	CASKITSTDTQYF
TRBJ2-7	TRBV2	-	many	TGTGCCAGCAGTGGGACTGGACGTCCAGAGGAGCAGTACTTC	CASSGTGRPEEQYF
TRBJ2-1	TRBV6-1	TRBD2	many	TGTGCCAGCAGTGAAGCGGGCGGGGGCAATGAGCAGTTCTTC	CASSEAGGGNEQFF
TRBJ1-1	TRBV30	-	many	TGTGCCTGGAGTTACGGCGGAACTGAAGCTTTCTTT	CAWSYGGTEAFF
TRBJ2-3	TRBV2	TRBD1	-	TGTGCCAGCAGTGAACAGGGGGCGGGCACAGATACGCAGTATTTT	CASSEQGAGTDTQYF
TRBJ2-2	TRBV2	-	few	TGTGCCAGCAGTGTTGATAGCAGGGGCACCGGGGAGCTGTTTTTT	CASSVDSRGTGELFF
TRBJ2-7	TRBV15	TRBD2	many	TGTGCCACCACCAAGACTCGGACTAGCGGGAGCTACGAGCAGTACTTC	CATTKTRTSGSYEQYF
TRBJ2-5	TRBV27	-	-	TGTGCCAGCAGTTTATTCGGGGGAGGAAGGGAGACCCAGTACTTC	CASSLFGGGRETQYF
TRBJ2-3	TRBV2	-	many	TGTGCCAGCAGTTCGGCGGCTACGAGCACAGATACGCAGTATTTT	CASSSAATSTDTQYF
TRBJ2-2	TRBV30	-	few	TGTGCCTGGAGGCCAGGGAAGAACACCGGGGAGCTGTTTTTT	CAWRPGKNTGELFF
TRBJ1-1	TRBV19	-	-	TGTGCCAGTACTGTCGGGGCAGGTTGGGACACTGAAGCTTTCTTT	CASTVGAGWDTEAFF
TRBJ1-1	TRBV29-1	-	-	TGCAGCGTTCACAGGGTGAACACTGAAGCTTTCTTT	CSVHRVNTEAFF
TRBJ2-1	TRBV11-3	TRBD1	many	TGTGCCAGCAGCCATACGTTACAGGGGCCCCAGACGAATGAGCAGTTCTTC	CASSHTLQGPQTNEQFF
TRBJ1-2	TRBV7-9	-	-	TGTGCCAGCAGCTCATGGTCGGAGGGGGGCTACACCTTC	CASSSWSEGGYTF
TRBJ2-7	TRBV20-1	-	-	TGCAGTGCTAGAAGGGGATCCTACGAGCAGTACTTC	CSARRGSYEQYF
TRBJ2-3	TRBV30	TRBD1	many	TGTGCCTGGAGTGTCAATTGGGGACAGGGCACAGATACGCAGTATTTT	CAWSVNWGQGTDTQYF